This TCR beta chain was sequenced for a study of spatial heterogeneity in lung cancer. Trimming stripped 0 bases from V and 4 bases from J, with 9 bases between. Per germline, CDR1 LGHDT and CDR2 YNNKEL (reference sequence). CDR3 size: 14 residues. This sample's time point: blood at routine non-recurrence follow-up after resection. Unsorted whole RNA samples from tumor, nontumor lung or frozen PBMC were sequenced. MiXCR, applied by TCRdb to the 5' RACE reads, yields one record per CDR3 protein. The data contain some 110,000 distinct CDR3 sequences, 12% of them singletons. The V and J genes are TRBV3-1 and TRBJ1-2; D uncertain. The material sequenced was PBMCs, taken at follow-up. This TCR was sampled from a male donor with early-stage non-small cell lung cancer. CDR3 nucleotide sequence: TGTGCCAGCAGCCAAGAAGGCAGAACCTATGGCTACACCTTC. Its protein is CASSQEGRTYGYTF.